These T cell receptor beta chains were read from a single sample in a study of CD8+ T cells in alopecia areata. Repertoires were generated with immunoSEQ multiplex PCR, while TCRdb's copy carries only in-frame clones and drops some. The data contain about 190,000 clones, 50% to 60% of them singletons. The specimen was CD4+ T cells sorted from blood, collected at week 4, from a patient treated with tofacitinib. Every receptor here comes from a human donor with alopecia areata. The CDR3 runs from the conserved cysteine through the conserved F or W. A D gene is named only where the DNA matches it firmly. Clone size is not always given. Where it is, it says once, few, many or a class for expanded clones.

V: TRBV30
size: NA
D: TRBD1
J: TRBJ1-5
CDR3: CAWSLDRVNQPQHF
DNA: TGTGCCTGGAGCTTGGACAGGGTAAATCAGCCCCAGCATTTT

V: TRBV7-8
size: NA
D: NA
J: TRBJ2-1
CDR3: CASSLRATPPHEQFF
DNA: TGTGCCAGCAGCTTACGGGCTACCCCCCCGCATGAGCAGTTCTTC

V: TRBV30
size: NA
D: NA
J: TRBJ1-1
CDR3: CAWSARTEAFF
DNA: TGTGCCTGGAGTGCGAGGACTGAAGCTTTCTTT

V: TRBV15
size: NA
D: NA
J: TRBJ2-1
CDR3: CATSEHGPNEQFF
DNA: TGTGCCACCAGCGAACACGGCCCCAATGAGCAGTTCTTC

V: TRBV19
size: NA
D: NA
J: TRBJ2-1
CDR3: CASSIFGGDSYNEQFF
DNA: TGTGCCAGTAGTATTTTCGGGGGTGACTCCTACAATGAGCAGTTCTTC

V: TRBV28
size: NA
D: TRBD2
J: TRBJ2-5
CDR3: CASSGGGSGDETQYF
DNA: TGTGCCAGCTCTGGTGGCGGGAGCGGGGATGAGACCCAGTACTTC

V: TRBV18
size: NA
D: NA
J: TRBJ2-5
CDR3: CASSPVPASETQYF
DNA: TGTGCCAGCTCACCAGTGCCGGCTTCAGAGACCCAGTACTTC

V: TRBV10-3
size: many
D: NA
J: TRBJ2-5
CDR3: CAISEPNQETQYF
DNA: TGTGCCATCAGTGAACCCAACCAAGAGACCCAGTACTTC

V: TRBV7-2
size: NA
D: NA
J: TRBJ2-4
CDR3: CASSPPGRRNIQYF
DNA: TGTGCCAGCAGCCCCCCGGGGCGAAGGAACATTCAGTACTTC

V: TRBV29-1
size: NA
D: NA
J: TRBJ2-5
CDR3: CSVEGGSKETQYF
DNA: TGCAGCGTGGAGGGGGGGTCCAAGGAGACCCAGTACTTC

V: TRBV2
size: NA
D: TRBD2
J: TRBJ2-1
CDR3: CASSALTSANEQFF
DNA: TGTGCCAGCAGCGCCTTGACTAGCGCCAATGAGCAGTTCTTC

V: TRBV6-5
size: NA
D: TRBD1
J: TRBJ2-1
CDR3: CASSYRRTGQNEQFF
DNA: TGTGCCAGCAGTTACAGAAGGACAGGCCAGAATGAGCAGTTCTTC

V: TRBV11-2
size: few
D: NA
J: TRBJ2-7
CDR3: CASSLDQLNFGREQYF
DNA: TGTGCCAGCAGCTTAGATCAGTTGAACTTCGGTCGCGAGCAGTACTTC

V: TRBV7-2
size: NA
D: NA
J: TRBJ2-7
CDR3: CASSSPSSGLWYEQYF
DNA: TGTGCCAGCAGTTCACCAAGTTCGGGCCTGTGGTACGAGCAGTACTTC

V: TRBV28
size: NA
D: TRBD1
J: TRBJ2-7
CDR3: CASTARGPYEQYF
DNA: TGTGCCAGCACCGCCAGGGGGCCCTACGAGCAGTACTTC

V: TRBV20-1
size: few
D: NA
J: TRBJ2-5
CDR3: CSAELSETQYF
DNA: TGCAGTGCCGAGTTAAGCGAGACCCAGTACTTC

V: TRBV11-1
size: once
D: NA
J: TRBJ2-1
CDR3: CASSLGAINEQFF
DNA: TGTGCCAGCAGCTTAGGAGCTATCAATGAGCAGTTCTTC